Below are 16 T cell receptor beta chains sequenced from a single sample in a study of monozygotic twins with inflammatory bowel disease. TCRdb reprocessed the 5' RACE reads and keeps a single row for each CDR3 protein, giving no DNA. The sample yields 330,000 or so distinct CDR3 sequences, of which the top ten take up 2% to 2.5%. The sequenced material came from blood. These receptors were taken from a human donor with ulcerative colitis or Crohn's disease, or a healthy co-twin of an affected twin (not recorded which).

This chain links TRBV29-1 with TRBJ2-3; the D call from TCRdb, TRBD1, cannot be confirmed without DNA. CDR3 length equals 12 residues. Germline-derived CDR1 and CDR2 are SQVTM and ANQGSEA. CDR3 protein: CSATGTTDTQYF.

This chain joins TRBV12-3 or TRBV12-4 and TRBJ2-5; TCRdb outputs TRBD1, but without DNA this stays unchecked. CDR3 length: 13 amino acids. CDR3 protein: CASSWGQGETQYF.

V usage is TRBV20-1 and J usage is TRBJ1-4; the D gene TCRdb calls, TRBD1, cannot be checked with no DNA. This CDR3 is 11 amino acids long. Looked up from germline, CDR1 is DFQATT and CDR2 is SNEGSKA (reference sequence). The chain's CDR3 is CSATGQEKLFF.

V is TRBV5-6 and J is TRBJ2-1; the TCRdb D gene call, TRBD1, has no DNA to confirm it. Germline V gives CDR1 SGHDT, CDR2 YYEEEE. This CDR3 is 14 amino acids long. The CDR3 region is CASSARDPYNEQFF.

The chain links TRBV3-1 to TRBJ2-7; absent DNA, TCRdb's TRBD1 call cannot be checked. Germline CDR1 is LGHDT and CDR2 is YNNKEL (reference sequence). The CDR3 extends over 17 amino acids. CDR3 sequence reads: CASSQDTRTGGTYEQYF.

V is TRBV28 and J is TRBJ1-1. The CDR3 covers 14 residues. Per the germline V gene, CDR1 is MDHEN and CDR2 is SYDVKM. The chain's CDR3 is CASSIRAENTEAFF.

The chain has TRBV2 and TRBJ2-2; TCRdb returns TRBD1, unconfirmable since there is no DNA. Germline values: CDR1 SNHLY, CDR2 FYNNEI. The CDR3 length is 18 residues. CDR3 loop: CASSEGGQGVRRTGELFF.

The J gene is TRBJ2-1, the V gene TRBV27; TCRdb's D gene call, TRBD2, goes unchecked for lack of DNA. Germline assignment: CDR1 MNHEY and CDR2 SMNVEV (reference sequence). The CDR3 is made up of 16 amino acids. CDR3 sequence: CASSTYGLAGANEQFF.

V usage is TRBV2 and J usage is TRBJ2-1; absent DNA, TCRdb's TRBD1 call cannot be checked. The length of the CDR3 is 13 residues. Germline CDR1 is SNHLY and CDR2 is FYNNEI. The chain's CDR3 is CASKSGHYNKQFF.

This sequence joins TRBV5-1 and TRBJ1-1; as DNA is missing, the TRBD1 call by TCRdb cannot be tested. Germline CDR1 SGHRS, CDR2 YFSETQ. The CDR3 consists of 15 residues. The CDR3 sequence is CASSSEVTGRTEAFF.

The chain combines TRBV13 with TRBJ2-1; with no DNA, the TCRdb D assignment of TRBD1 cannot be verified. Germline values: CDR1 PRHDT, CDR2 FYEKMQ (reference sequence). This CDR3 has 15 amino acids. The CDR3 loop is CASGSRFPDLNEQFF.

The CDR3 sequence: CASSPPTDNYGYTF. The chain joins TRBV28 to TRBJ1-2; TCRdb designates TRBD1, a call that cannot be tested without DNA. The CDR3 length is 14 residues. Germline V CDR1 and CDR2: MDHEN, SYDVKM.

J is TRBJ2-5 and V is TRBV5-1; absent DNA, TCRdb's TRBD1 call cannot be checked. This CDR3 is 16 amino acids long. In germline, CDR1 is SGHRS, CDR2 YFSETQ. CDR3 residues: CASSFGGQGTQETQYF.

The V call is TRBV21-1, the J call TRBJ2-5; no DNA is available, so the TRBD2 call from TCRdb remains unchecked. TRBV21-1 is annotated as a pseudogene. The CDR3 runs to 14 residues. The CDR3 is CASSLGGSEETQYF.

This chain connects TRBV18 to TRBJ1-3; TCRdb indicates TRBD1, and absent DNA this call remains unverified. From germline, CDR1 is KGHSH and CDR2 LQKENI. The CDR3 extends over 16 amino acids. The CDR3: CASSPGQGAGGNTIYF.

The rearrangement links TRBV24-1 to TRBJ2-1; the TRBD1 assignment by TCRdb is unverifiable without DNA. The V gene's germline CDR1 is KGHDR and CDR2 SFDVKD. The CDR3 extends over 13 amino acids. The CDR3: CAVAGGPNNEQFF.